This entry lists 32 T cell receptor beta chains sequenced from one sample in a study of Ad26.COV2.S vaccination and SARS-CoV-2 variants. The table came from immunoSEQ multiplex PCR; TCRdb's copy has only in-frame clones and leaves some out. The table records some 340,000 clones, around 83% of them present only once. Treatment meaning: approximately 18 received Ad26.COV2.S at low or high dose, single or two shots; 5 received placebo; per-sample allocation not given. Day 63 after the first injection of vaccine or placebo was the sampling time. This specimen consisted of peripheral blood, obtained in a trial of Ad26.COV2.S vaccine versus placebo. The receptors here all came from a person between 18 and 60 years old who received the Ad26.COV2.S COVID-19 vaccine or a placebo.

The V and J genes are TRBV18 and TRBJ2-7; TRBD2 aligns across 9 bases. Per germline, CDR1 KGHSH and CDR2 LQKENI. The CDR3 is made up of 14 amino acids. With V trimmed by 6 bases and J by 3 bases, 6 bases remained unmatched. The CDR3 DNA sequence: TGTGCCAGCTCCCCTACTAGCGGGTTCTACGAGCAGTACTTC. Its translation: CASSPTSGFYEQYF.

The sample holds one count of this clone. V and J are TRBV30 and TRBJ2-7, with 7 bases fitting TRBD2. The CDR3 sequence is 12 residues long. Trimming at V came to 5 bases and at J to 4 bases, leaving 5 bases not matched to a gene. The germline CDR1 and CDR2 sequences are GTSNPN and SVGIG (reference sequence). The chain's CDR3 is CAWDDGGYEQYF. In nucleotides, the CDR3 is TGTGCCTGGGACGACGGGGGGTACGAGCAGTACTTC.

This clone occurred once. This rearrangement joins TRBV5-6 to TRBJ2-4, with a possible D match to TRBD1 (7 bases). Per germline, CDR1 SGHDT and CDR2 YYEEEE. This CDR3 is 15 amino acids long. The V end was cut by 4 bases, the J end by 6 bases, with 17 bases between. The CDR3 nucleotides are TGTGCCAGCAGCACCTACTCAGGGGGGAGAAACATTCAGTACTTC. Translated: CASSTYSGGRNIQYF.

This clone appeared a few times. The chain recombines TRBV18 with TRBJ1-2; 7 nucleotides match TRBD1. In germline, CDR1 is KGHSH, CDR2 LQKENI. Unmatched junction bases numbered 0, after V lost 0 bases and J lost 2 bases. There are 14 residues in the CDR3. CDR3 sequence: CASSPPGQNYGYTF. CDR3 bases: TGTGCCAGCTCACCACCGGGACAGAACTATGGCTACACCTTC.

The chain has TRBV11-1 and TRBJ2-1; D tentatively fits TRBD1 or TRBD2 (6 bases each). There are 16 residues in the CDR3. Germline V CDR1 and CDR2: SGHAT, FQDESV (reference sequence). V was clipped by 3 bases and J by 1 base, with 13 bases between them. As DNA, the CDR3 is TGTGCCAGCAGCTTGATGGGGGGCCCGTCCTACAATGAGCAGTTCTTC. Protein product: CASSLMGGPSYNEQFF.

The chain has TRBV5-4 and TRBJ1-3; TRBD1 is a possible D gene (6 bases). Trimming left V 4 bases short and J 4 bases short, with 12 bases between. CDR1 SGHNT and CDR2 YYREEE come from the germline V gene (reference sequence). The CDR3 is made up of 14 amino acids. The CDR3 DNA sequence: TGTGCCAGCAGCCCAGGGGCCCCAGGAAACACCATATATTTT. Translation: CASSPGAPGNTIYF.

The V and J genes are TRBV4-3 and TRBJ1-4; D not certain. Germline V gene sequence: CDR1 LGHNA, CDR2 YSLEER. Trimming took 1 base from V and 0 from J, leaving 9 bases between them. CDR3 length: 16 residues. The CDR3 spells CASSQVSFATNEKLFF. CDR3 coding DNA: TGCGCCAGCAGCCAAGTATCGTTTGCAACTAATGAAAAACTGTTTTTT.

The chain combines TRBV7-6 with TRBJ1-3, with D tentatively TRBD1 (5 bases). This CDR3 region has 17 residues. Germline CDR1 SGHVS, CDR2 FNYEAQ. Trimming left V 0 bases short and J 0 bases short, with 12 bases between. The CDR3: CASSLALGQGSGNTIYF. The CDR3 coding sequence is TGTGCCAGCAGCTTAGCGCTCGGGCAGGGCTCTGGAAACACCATATATTTT.

This clone has only a few counts. The J gene is TRBJ1-6, the V gene TRBV5-1, with TRBD1 as a possible D gene (5 bases). In germline, CDR1 is SGHRS, CDR2 YFSETQ. V dropped 1 base and J dropped 8 bases, with 10 bases sitting between them. The CDR3 has 14 amino acids. CDR3 sequence reads: CASSLHGADSPLHF. CDR3 DNA: TGCGCCAGCAGCTTGCATGGGGCAGATTCACCCCTCCACTTT.

V and J are TRBV5-4 and TRBJ2-2; D remains ambiguous. Germline CDR1 reads SGHNT; CDR2 reads YYREEE (reference sequence). CDR3 length equals 15 residues. Trimming removed 1 base at V and 4 bases at J, with 11 bases between. The CDR3 nucleotides read TGTGCCAGCAGCTTGCCTCTCCCGGCCACCGGGGAGCTGTTTTTT. Residues: CASSLPLPATGELFF.

The rearrangement links TRBV6-5 to TRBJ2-7; TRBD1 is a possible D gene (5 bases). V lost 2 bases and J lost 2, with 7 bases in between. The CDR3 loop spans 13 amino acids. The V gene's germline CDR1 is MNHEY and CDR2 SVGAGI. The DNA of the CDR3 is TGTGCCAGCAGTTACGGCAGGGCCTACGAGCAGTACTTC. Translated: CASSYGRAYEQYF.

The chain is built from TRBV6-2 or TRBV6-3 and TRBJ2-1; 10 positions agree with TRBD2. The germline V gene encodes CDR1 MNHEY and CDR2 SVGEGT. After removal of 6 bases from V and 4 bases from J, the junction contained 6 bases not matched to a gene. The CDR3 extends over 15 amino acids. The CDR3 DNA is TGTGCCAGCAGCTCCCTAGCGGGAGCTTACAATGAGCAGTTCTTC. This translates into CASSSLAGAYNEQFF.

The rearrangement uses TRBV12-5 and TRBJ1-5; D gene ambiguous. Trimming pared 5 bases from V and 4 bases from J, leaving 6 bases between. The germline V gene encodes CDR1 LGHNT and CDR2 FRNRAP. The CDR3 contains 12 residues. CDR3 region: CASGKGNQPQHF. The CDR3 nucleotides read TGTGCTAGTGGTAAAGGAAATCAGCCCCAGCATTTT. Complete variable domain (other parts from reference TRBV12-5 and TRBJ1-5): DARVTQTPRHKVTEMGQEVTMRCQPILGHNTVFWYRQTMMQGLELLAYFRNRAPLDDSGMPKDRFSAEMPDATLATLKIQPSEPRDSAVYFCASGKGNQPQHFGDGTRLSIL.

The CDR3 DNA reads TGTGCCACCAGCAGCCCCGGCGGGTCTCAGGTAGATACGCAGTATTTT. The encoded protein is CATSSPGGSQVDTQYF. The V call is TRBV15, the J call TRBJ2-3, with TRBD2 as a possible D gene (5 bases). Trimming cost V 3 bases and J 5 bases, with 18 bases left between them. Looked up from germline, CDR1 is LNHNV and CDR2 is YYDKDF (reference sequence). The CDR3 consists of 16 residues.

This clone was seen a single time. The chain links TRBV9 to TRBJ1-4; D uncertain. The CDR3 loop spans 13 amino acids. The V gene lost 0 bases and the J gene lost 11 bases, with 11 bases spanning the gap. Germline assignment: CDR1 SGDLS and CDR2 YYNGEE. CDR3 sequence (DNA): TGTGCCAGCAGCGTAGCTCCCGGAGAGAAACTGTTTTTT. Translated, it gives CASSVAPGEKLFF.

This clone was detected only once. The chain employs TRBV6-2 or TRBV6-3 and TRBJ1-1, with a possible D match to TRBD1 (6 bases). V was cut by 4 bases and J by 7 bases, with 19 bases left in between. The germline V gene encodes CDR1 MNHEY and CDR2 SVGEGT. The CDR3 is 15 residues long. The DNA for the CDR3 is TGTGCCAGCAGTTCCAGGGGTCCGGGAGGGGGTGAAGCTTTCTTT. Its protein product is CASSSRGPGGGEAFF.

The chain employs TRBV7-8 and TRBJ1-1; D may be TRBD1 (5 bases). CDR3 length: 16 residues. V was shortened by 2 bases and J by 4 bases, with 17 bases between the two germline ends. Germline V lookup: CDR1 SGHVS, CDR2 FQNEAQ. CDR3 protein: CASSLIRQGSFTEAFF. CDR3 sequence (DNA): TGTGCCAGCAGCTTAATTCGGCAGGGTTCGTTCACTGAAGCTTTCTTT.

CDR3 residues: CAWRVGGEAGELFF. CDR3 in DNA: TGTGCCTGGAGGGTAGGGGGAGAGGCCGGGGAGCTGTTTTTT. This rearrangement joins TRBV30 to TRBJ2-2, with D perhaps matching TRBD1 (6 bases). Germline CDR1 and CDR2: GTSNPN and SVGIG (reference sequence). Trimming stripped 3 bases from V and 6 bases from J, with 14 bases between. CDR3 size: 14 residues. The full variable domain, rest sourced from reference TRBV30 and TRBJ2-2, is SQTIHQWPATLVQPVGSPLSLECTVEGTSNPNLYWYRQAAGRGLQLLFYSVGIGQISSEVPQNLSASRPQDRQFILSSKKLLLSDSGFYLCAWRVGGEAGELFFGEGSRLTVL.

V and J are TRBV29-1 and TRBJ1-1; D possibly corresponds to TRBD1 (6 bases). The V end lost 0 bases, the J end lost 9 bases, and 11 bases lay between the germline ends. The CDR3 contains 12 residues. In germline, CDR1 is SQVTM, CDR2 ANQGSEA. CDR3 residues: CSVEEGRGKAFF. The CDR3 nucleotides read TGCAGCGTTGAAGAGGGCAGGGGTAAAGCTTTCTTT.

Concerning this clone itself: The junction departs from the called germline gene at one end, perhaps through a read error. This chain uses TRBV10-3 with TRBJ1-4, with D maybe TRBD1 (6 bases). The CDR3 length is 17 residues. Looked up from germline, CDR1 is ENHRY and CDR2 is SYGVKD. The CDR3 coding sequence is TGTGCCACCAGTGGCGGCAGGGGTGGGCCAACTAATGAAAAACTGTTTTTT. It codes for CATSGGRGGPTNEKLFF.

The chain couples TRBV27 to TRBJ2-1; D is ambiguous. V lost 4 bases, J lost 9 bases, and 10 bases lay in between. CDR1 MNHEY and CDR2 SMNVEV come from the germline V gene (reference sequence). This CDR3 region has 12 residues. DNA of the CDR3: TGTGCCAGCAGTTCCGCCTCGGGTGAGCAGTTCTTC. Residues: CASSSASGEQFF.

The chain links TRBV5-1 to TRBJ1-1; D remains unclear. V was clipped by 4 bases and J by 7 bases, with 23 bases between them. There are 16 residues in the CDR3. Germline V gene sequence: CDR1 SGHRS, CDR2 YFSETQ. In DNA form, the CDR3 reads TGCGCCAGCAGCCAAGACCCCTCCCCGGAACATGGTGAAGCTTTCTTT. Translation: CASSQDPSPEHGEAFF.

The rearrangement uses TRBV2 and TRBJ2-7; possibly TRBD1 for D (7 bases). The V gene's germline CDR1 is SNHLY and CDR2 FYNNEI. The V end lost 6 bases, the J end lost 6 bases, and 12 bases lay between the germline ends. The CDR3 is made up of 12 amino acids. The CDR3 coding sequence is TGTGCCAGCAGCGCGGGACAGACCGAGCAGTACTTC. This gives the protein CASSAGQTEQYF. Filled out from reference TRBV2 and TRBJ2-7, the complete variable domain reads EPEVTQTPSHQVTQMGQEVILRCVPISNHLYFYWYRQILGQKVEFLVSFYNNEISEKSEIFDDQFSVERPDGSNFTLKIRSTKLEDSAMYFCASSAGQTEQYFGPGTRLTVT.

The gene calls are TRBV30 and TRBJ1-1, with D maybe TRBD1 (6 bases). Trimming took 1 base from V and 5 from J, leaving 14 bases between them. This CDR3 has 14 residues. CDR1 and CDR2 from the germline V gene are GTSNPN and SVGIG (reference sequence). The CDR3 nucleotides read TGTGCCTGGAGTGCCGGCAGGGGCTGGACTGAAGCTTTCTTT. This sequence encodes CAWSAGRGWTEAFF.

In DNA, the CDR3 is TGCGCCAGCAGCTACCGGGGGGCAGACTACGAGCAGTACTTC. This gives the protein CASSYRGADYEQYF. This rearrangement joins TRBV5-1 to TRBJ2-7, with D possibly matching TRBD2 (7 bases). CDR3 length: 14 amino acids. Germline assignment: CDR1 SGHRS and CDR2 YFSETQ. Trimming pared 3 bases from V and 3 bases from J, leaving 13 bases between.

V and J are TRBV14 and TRBJ1-1, with D unresolved. The CDR3 spans 12 residues. The V and J ends lost 2 bases and 5 bases respectively, with 6 bases between them. CDR1 is SGHDN and CDR2 is FVKESK in the germline V gene. CDR3 region: CASSQLRTEAFF. CDR3 nucleotides: TGTGCCAGCAGCCAATTAAGGACTGAAGCTTTCTTT.

V is TRBV28 and J is TRBJ2-3; weak D call: TRBD2 (6 bases). The CDR3 covers 20 residues. V was trimmed by 3 bases and J by 3 bases, leaving 28 bases between them. Looked up from germline, CDR1 is MDHEN and CDR2 is SYDVKM. Here the CDR3 DNA reads TGTGCCAGCAGTTTTAGTCGCCAGCGGTGGGGGGTAGTTCAAACAGATACGCAGTATTTT. Its translation: CASSFSRQRWGVVQTDTQYF.

This sequence joins TRBV2 and TRBJ1-2, with D possibly being TRBD1 (6 bases). V lost 5 bases, J lost 6 bases, and 10 bases lay in between. CDR1 is SNHLY, CDR2 FYNNEI, per germline. This CDR3 contains 12 residues. DNA of the CDR3: TGTGCCAGCAGTCGGACAGAAAATGGCTACACCTTC. Translating it yields CASSRTENGYTF.

This chain connects TRBV5-1 to TRBJ1-2, with a possible D match to TRBD1 (6 bases). V was shortened by 4 bases and J by 3 bases, with 13 bases between the two germline ends. Germline V lookup: CDR1 SGHRS, CDR2 YFSETQ. The CDR3 runs 14 residues. The CDR3 DNA is TGCGCCAGCAGCCCTACAGGGTCTGACTATGGCTACACCTTC. This gives the protein CASSPTGSDYGYTF.

This chain uses TRBV6-5 with TRBJ2-5, with a possible D match to TRBD2 (5 bases). The length of the CDR3 is 14 residues. CDR1 and CDR2 from the germline V gene are MNHEY and SVGAGI. V lost 0 bases, J lost 7 bases, and 12 bases lay in between. This CDR3 reads CASSYSAGRGTQYF. The CDR3 bases are TGTGCCAGCAGTTACTCGGCAGGCCGGGGGACCCAGTACTTC.

The V gene is TRBV11-1, the J gene TRBJ1-2; D remains unclear. CDR1 and CDR2 (germline): SGHAT, FQDESV (reference sequence). There are 14 residues in the CDR3. V was shortened by 2 bases and J by 4 bases, with 11 bases between the two germline ends. For the CDR3, the DNA is TGTGCCAGCAGCTTATCTACAGCGACCTATGGCTACACCTTC. Translated: CASSLSTATYGYTF.

DNA for the CDR3: TGCGCCAGCAGATACCCCAGGGGGCGAAGCACCGGGGAGCTGTTTTTT. Translating gives CASRYPRGRSTGELFF. V usage is TRBV5-1 and J usage is TRBJ2-2, with TRBD1 matching over 8 bases. V shed 5 bases, J shed 4 bases, and the junction held 10 bases outside the gene matches. From germline, CDR1 is SGHRS and CDR2 YFSETQ. This CDR3 contains 16 residues.